This T cell receptor beta chain was recorded in a study of CD8 T cells in Susac syndrome. V gave up 2 bases and J gave up 8 bases, with 9 bases separating them. This CDR3 spans 12 amino acids. The V gene's germline CDR1 is MDHEN and CDR2 SYDVKM. When the RNA was reverse transcribed, random hexamers were used with an input of roughly 0.5 to 1 ug. TCRdb reprocessed the immunoSEQ multiplex PCR reads with MiXCR, giving one entry per CDR3 protein. The data hold approximately 260,000 distinct CDR3 sequences, with around 96% observed a single time. Source material: CD4+ T cells from PBMCs. This TCR was sampled from a human donor with Susac syndrome. The V call is TRBV28, the J call TRBJ1-2; D ambiguous. The chain's CDR3 is CASSLTERGYTF. CDR3 coding DNA: TGTGCCAGCAGTTTAACAGAAAGAGGCTACACCTTC.